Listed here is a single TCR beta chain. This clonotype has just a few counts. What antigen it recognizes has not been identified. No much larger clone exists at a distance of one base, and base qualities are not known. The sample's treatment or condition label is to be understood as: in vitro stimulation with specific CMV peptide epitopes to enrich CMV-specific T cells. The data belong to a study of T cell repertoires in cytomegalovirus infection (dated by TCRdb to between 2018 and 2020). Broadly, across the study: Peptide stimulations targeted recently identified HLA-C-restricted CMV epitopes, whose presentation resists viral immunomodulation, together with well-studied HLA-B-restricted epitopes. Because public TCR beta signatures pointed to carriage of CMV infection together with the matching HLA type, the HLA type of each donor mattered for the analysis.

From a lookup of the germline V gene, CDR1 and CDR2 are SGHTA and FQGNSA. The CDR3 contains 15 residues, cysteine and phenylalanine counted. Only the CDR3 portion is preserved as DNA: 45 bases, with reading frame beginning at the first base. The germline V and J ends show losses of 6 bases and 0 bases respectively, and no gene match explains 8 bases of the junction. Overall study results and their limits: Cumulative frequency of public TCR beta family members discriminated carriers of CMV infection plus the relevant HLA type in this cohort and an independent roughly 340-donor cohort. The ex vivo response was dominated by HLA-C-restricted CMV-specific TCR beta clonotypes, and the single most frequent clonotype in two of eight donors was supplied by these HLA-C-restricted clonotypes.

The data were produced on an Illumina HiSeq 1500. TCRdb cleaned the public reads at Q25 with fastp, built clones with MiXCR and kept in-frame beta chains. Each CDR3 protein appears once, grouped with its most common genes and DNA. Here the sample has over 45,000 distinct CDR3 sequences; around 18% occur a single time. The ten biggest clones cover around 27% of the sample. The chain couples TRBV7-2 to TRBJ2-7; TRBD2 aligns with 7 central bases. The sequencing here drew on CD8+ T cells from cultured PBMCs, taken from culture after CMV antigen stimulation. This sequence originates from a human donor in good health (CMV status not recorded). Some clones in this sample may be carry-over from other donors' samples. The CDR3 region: CASSPTGGGSYEQYF. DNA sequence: TGTGCCAGCAGTCCTACGGGGGGTGGCTCCTACGAGCAGTACTTC.